Given below is one TCR beta chain in context. Measured with immunoSEQ multiplex PCR; TCRdb has only the in-frame clones, and not every one. This table holds 50,000 to 70,000 clones, around 96% found once. The data derive from a study of control samples from healthy donors and cancer patients. J was trimmed by 6 bases and V by 10 bases; bases with no gene match: 3. The CDR3 is 11 residues long. The germline V gene has CDR1 ENHRY and CDR2 SYGVKD. Sequenced sample: blood. The gene calls are TRBV10-3 and TRBJ1-1; 9 positions match TRBD1. The sequence was obtained from a young woman in good health. This CDR3 is CATRQGAEAFF. CDR3 coding DNA: TGTGCCACTCGACAGGGGGCTGAAGCTTTCTTT.